These 6 T cell receptor beta chains were all obtained from the same sample, sequenced in a study of OX40 agonist ivuxolimab in advanced cancers. Method: immunoSEQ multiplex PCR; TCRdb's copy keeps in-frame clones and lacks some. Of 65,000 to 85,000 clones in the sample, approximately 84% were seen once. Sequenced material: CD4+ or CD8+ T cells sorted from blood, taken in a trial of the OX40 agonist ivuxolimab. The source of these receptors is an adult with an advanced solid tumor such as melanoma, head and neck, liver or kidney cancer.

The chain carries TRBV6-1 and TRBJ2-5; unclear D gene. The CDR3 runs 13 residues. In germline, CDR1 is MNHNS, CDR2 SASEGT. With 4 bases removed from V and 2 bases from J, the gap between germline ends came to 8 bases. The DNA of the CDR3 is TGTGCCAGCAGTGTATCCGCGCAAGAGACCCAGTACTTC. Protein: CASSVSAQETQYF.

This sequence joins TRBV5-1 and TRBJ2-7; D call uncertain. V gave up 0 bases and J gave up 0 bases, with 13 bases separating them. The CDR3 covers 16 residues. The V gene's germline CDR1 is SGHRS and CDR2 YFSETQ. The CDR3 spells CASSLDGGILSYEQYF. The CDR3 bases are TGCGCCAGCAGCTTGGATGGCGGAATCCTCTCCTACGAGCAGTACTTC.

This clone was observed once. This chain uses TRBV27 with TRBJ1-4, with 9 bases that match TRBD1. Unmatched junction bases numbered 14, after V lost 7 bases and J lost 5 bases. Germline CDR1 MNHEY, CDR2 SMNVEV (reference sequence). This CDR3 has 17 residues. The CDR3 here is CASKPGQGRALNEKLFF. CDR3 DNA: TGTGCCAGCAAACCGGGACAGGGAAGGGCCCTAAATGAAAAACTGTTTTTT.

V usage is TRBV27 and J usage is TRBJ1-6; 7 bases are a match to TRBD1. The CDR3 sequence is 14 residues long. Germline V CDR1 and CDR2: MNHEY, SMNVEV (reference sequence). V trimming: 2 bases; J trimming: 10 bases; junction bases outside the gene matches: 5. The CDR3 protein is CASSLIRGESPLHF. The CDR3 region has the DNA TGTGCCAGCAGTTTAATCAGGGGGGAATCACCCCTCCACTTT.

In nucleotides, the CDR3 is TGCGCCTCCCGCCATGACTCTGGAAACACCATATATTTT. Translating gives CASRHDSGNTIYF. The V and J genes are TRBV5-1 and TRBJ1-3; no reliable D call. Looked up from germline, CDR1 is SGHRS and CDR2 is YFSETQ. CDR3 length: 13 amino acids. The V and J ends lost 10 bases and 0 bases respectively, with 11 bases between them.

V gene TRBV10-3 combines with J gene TRBJ2-1, with TRBD2 matching over 8 bases. The CDR3 contains 17 residues. Germline trimming cut 7 bases from V and 8 bases from J; bases unmatched to any gene: 19. Germline CDR1 and CDR2: ENHRY and SYGVKD. The CDR3 DNA reads as TGTGCCATCAAGCCCGGACCAGACGGGGGGGCCATGTATGAGCAGTTCTTC. Residues: CAIKPGPDGGAMYEQFF.